Listed below are T cell receptor beta chains from one sample, sequenced in a study of cytomegalovirus exposure and HLA in healthy donors. Here immunoSEQ multiplex PCR was the method, and the copy in TCRdb shows in-frame clones only, minus some. This sample has 60,000 to 95,000 clones; approximately 72% occur once, and the top ten carry approximately 8.9%. Sequencing was carried out using PBMCs. The origin of the receptors is a woman aged 40 to 49 in good health and CMV-seropositive. CDR3s include the opening cysteine and the closing phenylalanine or tryptophan. The D gene is left open where the match is weak. Rows give clone size only sometimes, using once, few, many, or a class for an expanded clone.

TRBV19	TRBJ1-1	NA	NA	TGTGCCAGTAGTTTCCTGGACAGGAACACTGAAGCTTTCTTT	CASSFLDRNTEAFF
TRBV10-1	TRBJ2-7	NA	TRBD1	TGCGCCAGCACCAGGGACAGGGTTTTTGTCGAGCAGTACTTC	CASTRDRVFVEQYF
TRBV25-1	TRBJ1-2	NA	TRBD1	TGTGCCAGCAGTGAACCAGGGGGCCGAGGGGGTGGCTACACCTTC	CASSEPGGRGGGYTF
TRBV29-1	TRBJ2-7	few	TRBD2	TGCAGCACCGGGACTAGCGGTTCCTACGAGCAGTACTTC	CSTGTSGSYEQYF
TRBV28	TRBJ1-4	NA	TRBD1	TGTGCCAGCAGTAGACAGGGGTCGGGCGAAAAACTGTTTTTT	CASSRQGSGEKLFF
TRBV2	TRBJ1-4	NA	NA	TGTGCCACCAGCGTAACTAATGAAAAACTGTTTTTT	CATSVTNEKLFF
TRBV2	TRBJ1-4	few	NA	TGTGCCAGCAGTAAAGGGCCAGGGGAGAATGAAAAACTGTTTTTT	CASSKGPGENEKLFF
TRBV19	TRBJ1-5	NA	TRBD1	TGTGCCAGTAGTCTCCAGGTGGGTAGGACAGGGATTAATCAGCCCCAGCATTTT	CASSLQVGRTGINQPQHF
TRBV28	TRBJ2-7	once	TRBD2	TGTGCCAGCAGAATAACTAGCGGCGCTTCCTACGAGCAGTACTTC	CASRITSGASYEQYF
TRBV9	TRBJ1-2	NA	NA	TGTGCCAGCAGCGTAGGCCGAGGAGGCAACTATGGCTACACCTTC	CASSVGRGGNYGYTF
TRBV6-5	TRBJ2-5	NA	TRBD2	TGTGCCAGCAGTTACACTAGCGGGGGTGGACAAGAGACCCAGTACTTC	CASSYTSGGGQETQYF
TRBV6-1	TRBJ2-2	NA	NA	TGTGCCAGCAGTGCTTCCGTCGCTGACTACACCGGGGAGCTGTTTTTT	CASSASVADYTGELFF
TRBV4-2	TRBJ2-1	NA	TRBD2	TGTGCCAGCAGCCCCAGCGGGGAGGGATACAATGAGCAGTTCTTC	CASSPSGEGYNEQFF
TRBV5-1	TRBJ1-4	NA	NA	TGCGCCAGCAGCGCCGGGTGGGGGAACGGAGGGGAAAAACTGTTTTTT	CASSAGWGNGGEKLFF
TRBV6-5	TRBJ2-7	NA	NA	TGTGCCAGCAGGCCCCAGTTTCCCCCCCCCTACGAGCAGTACTTC	CASRPQFPPPYEQYF
TRBV7-9	TRBJ2-7	NA	TRBD1	TGTGCCAGCAGCAAGGCCCCGGGACAGGGGGCCTACGAGCAGTACTTC	CASSKAPGQGAYEQYF
TRBV5-5	TRBJ2-7	few	NA	TGTGCCAGCAGCTTGCCGGTGAGCTCCTACGAGCAGTACTTC	CASSLPVSSYEQYF
TRBV9	TRBJ2-1	NA	TRBD2	TGTGCCAGCAGCCCAGAGGGGGGCGGGACTAGCGGGGGTCCTTACAATGAGCAGTTCTTC	CASSPEGGGTSGGPYNEQFF
TRBV7-2	TRBJ1-6	few	NA	TGTGCCAGCAGCTTAGAATCCTCACTGTCACCCCTCCACTTT	CASSLESSLSPLHF
TRBV7-6	TRBJ2-5	NA	NA	TGTGCCAGCAGCCGACTCGGACTACCCCAAGAGACCCAGTACTTC	CASSRLGLPQETQYF
TRBV7-8	TRBJ1-2	NA	TRBD1	TGTGCCAGCAGCCTCGGGGACAGGGGCTATGGCTACACCTTC	CASSLGDRGYGYTF
TRBV28	TRBJ2-2	NA	TRBD1	TGTGCCAGCAGTTTGACAGGGATAACCGGGGAGCTGTTTTTT	CASSLTGITGELFF
TRBV6-5	TRBJ1-2	NA	NA	TGTGCCAGCAGTTACTCTCTCGGCTATGGCTACACCTTC	CASSYSLGYGYTF
TRBV7-9	TRBJ1-1	NA	NA	TGTGCCAGCAGCTTAGATACAGCGGCGGTCACTGAAGCTTTCTTT	CASSLDTAAVTEAFF
TRBV28	TRBJ2-5	NA	TRBD2	TGTGCTACGGGGACTAGCGGGGGGGCAGAGACCCAGTACTTC	CATGTSGGAETQYF
TRBV4-2	TRBJ1-2	once	NA	TGTGCCAGCAGCCTCAACCCCGTTTCCCGGGACTATGGCTACACCTTC	CASSLNPVSRDYGYTF
TRBV21-1	TRBJ1-5	NA	NA	TGTGCCAGCAGCAGACAAGCTCAGCCCCAGCATTTT	CASSRQAQPQHF
TRBV11-3	TRBJ1-3	NA	NA	TGTGCCAGCAGCCGCGGGGGGAACTCTGGAAACACCATATATTTT	CASSRGGNSGNTIYF
TRBV18	TRBJ2-3	NA	TRBD1	TGTGCCAGCTCACTCGAAGGACAGGGCACAGATACGCAGTATTTT	CASSLEGQGTDTQYF
TRBV20-1	TRBJ1-2	NA	NA	TGTTTGAGTGGGTCGGAGTATGGCTACACCTTC	CLSGSEYGYTF
TRBV28	TRBJ1-1	NA	NA	TGTGCCAGCAGTTTACCCCTAGCTCAAGCTTTCTTT	CASSLPLAQAFF
TRBV5-8	TRBJ2-5	NA	NA	TGTGCCAGCAGCCAAAAAACAGGGTACCAAGAGACCCAGTACTTC	CASSQKTGYQETQYF
TRBV20-1	TRBJ1-6	once	NA	TGCAGTGCTAGGGAGGGTTCACCCCTCCACTTT	CSAREGSPLHF
TRBV7-9	TRBJ2-5	NA	NA	TGTGCCAGCAGCTTAGAAACCGGGGTCGAGACCCAGTACTTC	CASSLETGVETQYF
TRBV5-1	TRBJ2-3	NA	NA	TGCGCCAGCAGGATACAGGGGGGGCGCACAGATACGCAGTATTTT	CASRIQGGRTDTQYF
TRBV7-2	TRBJ2-7	NA	TRBD2	TGTGCCAGCAGCCGAGGCGGGGGAACCTACGAGCAGTACTTC	CASSRGGGTYEQYF
TRBV18	TRBJ1-5	NA	TRBD1	TGTGCCAGCTCACCGTCCCGGGACAGGAGAAATCAGCCCCAGCATTTT	CASSPSRDRRNQPQHF
TRBV6-1	TRBJ1-6	NA	NA	TGTGCCAGCAGTGGGGAGCTGAATTCACCCCTCCACTTT	CASSGELNSPLHF
TRBV25-1	TRBJ2-3	NA	NA	TGTGCCAGCAGTGATTGGTATCGTGGGCAGGGCGCAGATACGCAGTATTTT	CASSDWYRGQGADTQYF
TRBV5-1	TRBJ2-1	few	NA	TGCGCCAGCAGCTTGGGGGCGGGGAACAATGAGCAGTTCTTC	CASSLGAGNNEQFF
TRBV5-6	TRBJ1-5	NA	TRBD1	TGTGCCAGCAGCCCCTCGGGACAGGGATACCAGCCCCAGCATTTT	CASSPSGQGYQPQHF
TRBV10-1	TRBJ2-3	NA	NA	TGCGCCCCCAAGGGAGGAGACCGGACTGAATCGGATACGCAGTATTTT	CAPKGGDRTESDTQYF